The 32 T cell receptor beta chains below all came from one sample that was sequenced in a study of identical twins (dated by TCRdb to between 2015 and 2016). The library was made by 5' RACE. Sequencing used an Illumina HiSeq 2000. The public sequencing data were trimmed at Q25 with fastp and processed into clonotypes with MiXCR by TCRdb, which kept only in-frame beta chains. Here each entry gathers all rows of one CDR3 protein and keeps the most common genes and DNA. In this sample the table shows about 530,000 distinct CDR3 sequences, roughly 15% of which occur a single time. Of the sample, 0.44% falls within the top ten clones. The sample was also linked to a second study, of yellow fever vaccine responses in identical twins.

The sequencing input was CD4+ T cells sorted from blood. These TCRs come from a woman aged 18-29 years in good health.

In this sample, this clonotype turned up a few times. This chain uses TRBV12-3 or TRBV12-4 with TRBJ2-1; no firm D call. This CDR3 contains 12 residues. Trimming left V 2 bases short and J 10 bases short, with 9 bases between. This chain's CDR3 is CASSLRQVEQFF. The CDR3 coding sequence is TGTGCCAGCAGTTTACGTCAGGTGGAGCAGTTCTTC.

The chain joins TRBV3-1 to TRBJ1-2; no reliable D call. V lost 0 bases and J 4 bases, leaving 18 bases between the germline ends. Looked up from germline, CDR1 is LGHDT and CDR2 is YNNKEL (reference sequence). The CDR3 consists of 17 residues. The CDR3 spells CASSQDVSPGFPYGYTF. DNA of the CDR3: TGTGCCAGCAGCCAAGATGTTTCCCCAGGTTTTCCCTATGGCTACACCTTC.

The chain recombines TRBV6-5 with TRBJ2-7; D remains ambiguous. CDR3 length: 14 residues. CDR1 is MNHEY and CDR2 is SVGAGI in the germline V gene. Trimming shortened V by 4 bases and J by 1 base, and 11 bases separated the two germline ends. The CDR3 protein is CASSSSSRSYEQYV. CDR3 DNA: TGTGCCAGCAGTTCTTCTTCACGATCCTACGAGCAGTACGTC.

This clonotype was recorded a few times. The chain uses TRBV20-1 and TRBJ2-5; D may be TRBD1 or TRBD2 (5 bases each). Germline CDR1 and CDR2: DFQATT and SNEGSKA (reference sequence). The CDR3 length is 14 residues. Trimming removed 0 bases at V and 8 bases at J, with 16 bases between. CDR3 nucleotide sequence: TGCAGTGCTAGAGATAGGGGTTCGGGGAGTACCCAGTACTTC. It codes for CSARDRGSGSTQYF.

The chain has TRBV11-2 and TRBJ1-1; 9 bases map to TRBD1. The junction had 8 bases not matched to a gene; V was cut back by 4 bases and J by 5 bases. The CDR3 has 15 amino acids. Per the germline V gene, CDR1 is SGHAT and CDR2 is FQNNGV. The CDR3 DNA is TGTGCCAGCAGCTCTTACAGGGGGCGCCGAACTGAAGCTTTCTTT. The encoded protein is CASSSYRGRRTEAFF.

This clonotype was observed a few times. The gene calls are TRBV5-6 and TRBJ2-7; no clear D. V was trimmed by 0 bases and J by 3 bases, leaving 7 bases between them. The germline gives CDR1 SGHDT, CDR2 YYEEEE. This CDR3 spans 13 amino acids. The CDR3 sequence is CASSLASFYEQYV. In DNA, the CDR3 is TGTGCCAGCAGCTTGGCCAGCTTCTACGAGCAGTACGTC.

This clonotype was recorded a few times. This sequence joins TRBV12-3 or TRBV12-4 and TRBJ1-5, with a tentative D call TRBD1 (6 bases). Trimming took off 7 bases at V and 3 bases at J, with 13 bases between the two ends. CDR3 length equals 14 residues. The CDR3 is CASTSGQYNQPQHF. The CDR3 DNA follows: TGTGCCAGCACCTCCGGACAGTACAATCAGCCCCAGCATTTT.

A few counts support this clonotype. J is TRBJ2-2 and V is TRBV3-1; 7 bases fit TRBD1. CDR1 and CDR2 from the germline V gene are LGHDT and YNNKEL (reference sequence). Germline trimming cut 2 bases from V and 3 bases from J; bases unmatched to any gene: 6. The CDR3 consists of 16 residues. The CDR3, as DNA: TGTGCCAGCAGCCAACCTACCGGGACAGACACCGGGGAGCTGTTTTTT. Translated, it gives CASSQPTGTDTGELFF.

This clonotype was picked up a small number of times. The chain combines TRBV24-1 with TRBJ2-2; 7 bases agree with TRBD1. Germline values: CDR1 KGHDR, CDR2 SFDVKD. The trim removed 5 bases at V and 3 bases at J, leaving 2 bases unmatched. This CDR3 comprises 14 residues. CDR3 amino acids: CATSGQGDTGELFF. DNA for the CDR3: TGTGCCACCAGTGGACAGGGTGACACCGGGGAGCTGTTTTTT.

This clonotype showed up just a few times. This rearrangement joins TRBV20-1 to TRBJ2-3; D tentatively reads TRBD1 or TRBD2 (5 bases each). Trimming took 6 bases from V and 6 from J, leaving 19 bases between them. Germline loops: CDR1 DFQATT, CDR2 SNEGSKA (reference sequence). The CDR3 covers 14 residues. CDR3 coding DNA: TGCAGTGCCACCGAAGTTGGGGGAGCCGATACGCAGTATTTT. Protein sequence: CSATEVGGADTQYF.

A few counts support this clonotype. V is TRBV5-1 and J is TRBJ2-4, with TRBD2 matching over 7 bases. Germline V gene lookup returns CDR1 SGHRS and CDR2 YFSETQ. The CDR3 spans 16 residues. V lost 0 bases to trimming and J lost 6 bases; unmatched junction nucleotides: 9. The CDR3 DNA sequence: TGCGCCAGCAGCTTGGCGCCTAGCGGTCCCGGAAACATTCAGTACTTC. This codes for CASSLAPSGPGNIQYF.

J is TRBJ2-5 and V is TRBV21-1; TRBD2, the D gene given by the table, was not confirmed from the DNA. TRBV21-1 corresponds to a pseudogene. The CDR3 has 16 amino acids. For the CDR3, the DNA is TGTGCCAGCAGCACCCGACTAGCGGGATGCCAAGAGACCCAGTACTTC. Encoded protein: CASSTRLAGCQETQYF.

At least ten counts were recorded for this clonotype. The chain couples TRBV20-1 to TRBJ1-2; possible D gene TRBD1, 5 bases. The CDR3 extends over 13 amino acids. Germline V gene data show CDR1 as DFQATT and CDR2 as SNEGSKA (reference sequence). V lost 2 bases and J 1 base, leaving 8 bases between the germline ends. The CDR3 sequence is CSARQGGNYGYTF. DNA for the CDR3: TGCAGTGCTAGACAGGGTGGTAACTATGGCTACACCTTC.

The CDR3 here is CASSTQGPGPNEQFF. The DNA for the CDR3 is TGTGCCAGCAGCACTCAAGGGCCCGGGCCCAATGAGCAGTTCTTC. This chain connects TRBV7-3 to TRBJ2-1; D call uncertain. The length of the CDR3 is 15 residues. Germline V CDR1 and CDR2: SGHTA, FQGTGA. Trimming cost V 5 bases and J 6 bases, with 17 bases left between them.

In this sample, this clonotype turned up many times. The junction departs from germline at one end; a sequencing error may be responsible. The CDR3 sequence: CASSLDGNQPQHF. The CDR3 nucleotides are TGTGCCAGCAGCTTAGATGGGAATCAGCCCCAGCATTTT. The rearrangement uses TRBV5-1 and TRBJ1-5; D is undetermined. Per the germline V gene, CDR1 is SGHRS and CDR2 is YFSETQ. The CDR3 is made up of 13 amino acids.

V usage is TRBV4-1 and J usage is TRBJ2-5, with 9 bases lining up with TRBD1. CDR3 size: 15 residues. The trim removed 4 bases at V and 5 bases at J, leaving 8 bases unmatched. Germline assignment: CDR1 MGHRA and CDR2 YSYEKL. The CDR3 reads CASSPTGQGWETQYF. CDR3 in DNA: TGCGCCAGCAGCCCTACGGGACAGGGTTGGGAGACCCAGTACTTC.

This clonotype was seen a handful of times. This chain uses TRBV7-9 with TRBJ1-1, with TRBD1 matching over 7 bases. V lost 4 bases and J lost 11; bases outside the gene matches: 13. The CDR3 has 14 amino acids. The germline V gene encodes CDR1 SEHNR and CDR2 FQNEAQ (reference sequence). CDR3 DNA: TGTGCCAGCAGCTCGGTGGGTTACAGGGGCGACGCTTTCTTT. Protein product: CASSSVGYRGDAFF.

This clonotype was counted ten times or more. V is TRBV5-1 and J is TRBJ2-7; the D gene is possibly TRBD1 (6 bases). CDR1 is SGHRS and CDR2 is YFSETQ in the germline V gene. The V and J ends lost 0 bases and 4 bases respectively, with 8 bases between them. CDR3 length: 13 residues. CDR3 in DNA: TGCGCCAGCAGCTTGGAGGGGGTATACGAGCAGTACTTC. It encodes CASSLEGVYEQYF.

This clonotype was seen more than once but under ten times. The chain is built from TRBV15 and TRBJ2-1; D gene unclear. Trimming cost V 0 bases and J 5 bases, with 11 bases left between them. Germline loops: CDR1 LNHNV, CDR2 YYDKDF (reference sequence). The CDR3 extends over 15 amino acids. CDR3 nucleotide sequence: TGTGCCACCAGCAGAGATCGAGGAGCCGACAATGAGCAGTTCTTC. Translating gives CATSRDRGADNEQFF.

Only a few counts were recorded for this clonotype. The V and J genes are TRBV9 and TRBJ2-2; TRBD1 might be the D (5 bases). From germline, CDR1 is SGDLS and CDR2 YYNGEE. Trimming pared 4 bases from V and 3 bases from J, leaving 10 bases between. This CDR3 is built from 14 residues. CDR3 region: CASSSGRDTGELFF. CDR3 nucleotide sequence: TGTGCCAGCAGCTCAGGCAGGGACACCGGGGAGCTGTTTTTT.

This clonotype was counted ten times or more. The rearrangement links TRBV29-1 to TRBJ1-5, with D perhaps matching TRBD1 (5 bases). Looked up from germline, CDR1 is SQVTM and CDR2 is ANQGSEA. The CDR3 sequence is 13 residues long. V was shortened by 5 bases and J by 2 bases, with 10 bases between the two germline ends. CDR3 in amino acids: CSVQGGGNQPQHF. CDR3 nucleotide sequence: TGCAGCGTTCAGGGAGGAGGCAATCAGCCCCAGCATTTT.

There are many counts of this clonotype. This sequence joins TRBV12-3 or TRBV12-4 and TRBJ2-1, with D maybe TRBD1 (5 bases). Trimming pared 2 bases from V and 2 bases from J, leaving 13 bases between. The CDR3 spans 16 residues. This chain's CDR3 is CASSLRQDSPYNEQFF. The CDR3 DNA reads as TGTGCCAGCAGTTTACGGCAAGACAGCCCCTACAATGAGCAGTTCTTC.

This clonotype showed up just a few times. V and J are TRBV20-1 and TRBJ2-2, with D unresolved. The CDR3 runs to 15 residues. V lost 0 bases, J lost 2 bases, and 10 bases lay in between. CDR1 is DFQATT, CDR2 SNEGSKA, per germline (reference sequence). Here the CDR3 DNA reads TGCAGTGCTAGAGATCTGGCACGTAACACCGGGGAGCTGTTTTTT. Residues: CSARDLARNTGELFF.

V gene TRBV29-1 combines with J gene TRBJ2-3; 9 bases are shared with TRBD2. This CDR3 region has 14 residues. Trimming at V came to 4 bases and at J to 6 bases, leaving 8 bases not matched to a gene. Germline V gene data show CDR1 as SQVTM and CDR2 as ANQGSEA. The CDR3 DNA reads as TGCAGCGTTGGTCTAGCGGGACGTCCGGATACGCAGTATTTT. Its translation is CSVGLAGRPDTQYF.

This clonotype has at least ten counts. The chain links TRBV28 to TRBJ2-1; 8 nucleotides agree with TRBD2. Losses at the gene ends were 7 bases for V and 7 bases for J; bases not matched to a gene: 9. This CDR3 is 14 amino acids long. Germline assignment: CDR1 MDHEN and CDR2 SYDVKM. The chain's CDR3 is CASNPRGETNEQFF. The CDR3 coding sequence is TGTGCCAGCAATCCGCGGGGGGAAACAAATGAGCAGTTCTTC.

The chain combines TRBV28 with TRBJ2-6; no definite D call. The CDR3 extends over 16 amino acids. V gave up 5 bases and J gave up 3 bases, with 14 bases separating them. Germline lookup yields CDR1 MDHEN and CDR2 SYDVKM. Here the CDR3 DNA reads TGTGCCAGCAGTCCACACCTTCGTTTTGGGGCCAACGTCCTGACTTTC. It codes for CASSPHLRFGANVLTF. The full variable domain, with the rest looked up from reference TRBV28 and TRBJ2-6, is DVKVTQSSRYLVKRTGEKVFLECVQDMDHENMFWYRQDPGLGLRLIYFSYDVKMKEKGDIPEGYSVSREKKERFSLILESASTNQTSMYLCASSPHLRFGANVLTFGAGSRLTVL.

The V and J genes are TRBV7-2 and TRBJ1-1, with D unresolved. This CDR3 is 13 amino acids long. CDR1 and CDR2 from the germline V gene are SGHTA and FQGNSA. V dropped 5 bases and J dropped 6 bases, with 13 bases sitting between them. The CDR3 sequence is CASSLDRTSEAFF. In DNA, the CDR3 is TGTGCCAGCAGCCTCGACCGGACTTCTGAAGCTTTCTTT.

This clonotype showed up just a few times. The chain uses TRBV20-1 and TRBJ2-7, with 8 bases fitting TRBD1. This CDR3 spans 12 amino acids. V shed 5 bases, J shed 3 bases, and the junction held 3 bases outside the gene matches. The germline V gene has CDR1 DFQATT and CDR2 SNEGSKA (reference sequence). CDR3 sequence reads: CSASDRGYEQYF. The DNA of the CDR3 is TGCAGTGCTTCCGACAGGGGCTACGAGCAGTACTTC.

The rearrangement uses TRBV5-1 and TRBJ2-7; D is perhaps TRBD1 (5 bases). V was clipped by 3 bases and J by 2 bases, with 9 bases between them. Per the germline V gene, CDR1 is SGHRS and CDR2 is YFSETQ. This CDR3 has 13 residues. The chain's CDR3 is CASSSDNTYEQYF. The CDR3, as DNA: TGCGCCAGCAGCTCGGACAACACCTACGAGCAGTACTTC.

CDR3 region: CASFTWFRGQGYNEQFF. DNA for the CDR3: TGTGCCAGCTTTACCTGGTTTAGGGGACAGGGGTACAATGAGCAGTTCTTC. J is TRBJ2-1 and V is TRBV27, with 10 positions matching TRBD1. The CDR3 is made up of 17 amino acids. Germline-derived CDR1 and CDR2 are MNHEY and SMNVEV (reference sequence). Germline trimming cut 8 bases from V and 4 bases from J; bases unmatched to any gene: 14.

The CDR3 protein is CASSLERQIGELFF. In DNA form, the CDR3 reads TGCGCCAGCAGCTTGGAGAGGCAGATCGGGGAGCTGTTTTTT. The chain combines TRBV5-1 with TRBJ2-2; D is unresolved. Germline V lookup: CDR1 SGHRS, CDR2 YFSETQ. Deletions cut 0 bases from V and 7 bases from J, with 10 bases between. This CDR3 region has 14 residues.

This chain links TRBV28 with TRBJ1-2; D is perhaps TRBD1 (5 bases). The V and J ends lost 3 bases and 4 bases respectively, with 12 bases between them. In germline, CDR1 is MDHEN, CDR2 SYDVKM. The CDR3 has 14 amino acids. The CDR3 bases are TGTGCCAGCAGTTTTGCGGGCAGGGTCTATGGCTACACCTTC. Protein product: CASSFAGRVYGYTF.